A selection of T cell receptor beta chains follows, all from one sample in a study of blood T cell repertoires in COVID-19. The repertoire was sequenced with immunoSEQ multiplex PCR; TCRdb's copy has only in-frame clones and lacks some. This table has approximately 190,000 clones, 80% to 90% appearing once. Sequencing was performed on peripheral blood. The origin of the receptors is a woman between 65 and 79 years old with active or convalescent COVID-19. The conserved cysteine and the conserved F or W are not part of the CDR3 here. Each record gives: D gene, J gene, V gene, CDR3 protein. A D gene is named only where the DNA matches it firmly.

NA | TRBJ2-7 | TRBV6-5 | ASSPGGLGGYEQY
NA | TRBJ1-1 | TRBV19 | ASSFIGGNTEAF
TRBD2 | TRBJ2-2 | TRBV19 | ASSIHVRLAENTGELF
NA | TRBJ2-5 | TRBV18 | ASSAVGEGAQY
NA | TRBJ2-3 | TRBV29-1 | SVDILERQY
TRBD1 | TRBJ2-5 | TRBV5-1 | ASGQTGGFQTQY
NA | TRBJ2-7 | TRBV6-4 | ASSDSAGEQY
NA | TRBJ2-7 | TRBV6-5 | ASRGQGGREQY
TRBD2 | TRBJ2-1 | TRBV3-1/TRBV3-2 | ASSQGRSTSGTRSYNEQF
TRBD1 | TRBJ2-7 | TRBV7-2 | ASSLRTGGHYEQY
TRBD1 | TRBJ2-2 | TRBV27 | ASSFRTGGTSNTGELF
NA | TRBJ1-3 | TRBV19 | ASSIQTTGLGNTIY
NA | TRBJ2-3 | TRBV11-2 | ASSLGVLERTDTQY
NA | TRBJ2-6 | TRBV28 | AGRAGGANVLT
TRBD2 | TRBJ2-7 | TRBV6-4 | ASNSKLAGGNYEQY
NA | TRBJ1-3 | TRBV21-1 | ASSKGGSERGNTIY
NA | TRBJ2-2 | TRBV18 | ASSPLVPAGGELF
NA | TRBJ1-1 | TRBV5-1 | ASSSLTGSQTEAF
NA | TRBJ2-3 | TRBV4-1 | ASSQDGARPDTQY
TRBD2 | TRBJ2-5 | TRBV18 | ASSQKRESETQY
TRBD2 | TRBJ2-7 | TRBV11-2 | ASSSPGLAGRSSYEQY
NA | TRBJ2-7 | TRBV6-6 | ASSYYSGDSYEQY
TRBD2 | TRBJ2-7 | TRBV5-4 | ASSRTSGRAYEQY
TRBD1 | TRBJ2-7 | TRBV28 | ASTRTGAPYEQY
TRBD2 | TRBJ2-3 | TRBV5-1 | ASSLAGVADTQY
NA | TRBJ2-1 | TRBV27 | ASSLRKIIGERSYNEQF
NA | TRBJ2-3 | TRBV7-8 | ASSLERGSTQY
TRBD1 | TRBJ2-2 | TRBV3-1/TRBV3-2 | ASSQGDRETGELF
NA | TRBJ2-7 | TRBV20-1 | SASPGQFPYEQY
NA | TRBJ2-1 | TRBV28 | ASSQTSTSSYNEQF
NA | TRBJ1-3 | TRBV30 | AWRGQGSGNGNTIY
TRBD1 | TRBJ1-5 | TRBV5-4 | ASSLGGDRVSNQPQH
NA | TRBJ1-2 | TRBV5-5 | ASRPPGTTNPSYGYT
NA | TRBJ1-5 | TRBV6-5 | ASRSLQGSNQPQH
NA | TRBJ1-3 | TRBV19 | ASSISGNSGNTIY
NA | TRBJ2-5 | TRBV4-1 | ASSQTHQYQETQY
TRBD1 | TRBJ2-7 | TRBV28 | ASRGAYGTVYEQY
TRBD2 | TRBJ2-5 | TRBV4-1 | ASSQDGRYQETQY
TRBD1 | TRBJ1-2 | TRBV5-8 | ASSRTRGLYGYT
NA | TRBJ2-7 | TRBV12-5 | ASGLGQSYEQY
TRBD1 | TRBJ1-4 | TRBV27 | ASSSQGVKGEKLF
TRBD2 | TRBJ2-1 | TRBV6-4 | ASSEAGAAYNEQF
TRBD2 | TRBJ2-1 | TRBV6-6 | ASSSQAGGRGVEQF
NA | TRBJ2-7 | TRBV30 | AWRQGSYEQY
NA | TRBJ1-5 | TRBV6-5 | ASRRDGYNQPQH
NA | TRBJ2-7 | TRBV19 | ASRQTATGSYEQY
TRBD1 | TRBJ2-7 | TRBV7-3 | ASGMAGGYEQY